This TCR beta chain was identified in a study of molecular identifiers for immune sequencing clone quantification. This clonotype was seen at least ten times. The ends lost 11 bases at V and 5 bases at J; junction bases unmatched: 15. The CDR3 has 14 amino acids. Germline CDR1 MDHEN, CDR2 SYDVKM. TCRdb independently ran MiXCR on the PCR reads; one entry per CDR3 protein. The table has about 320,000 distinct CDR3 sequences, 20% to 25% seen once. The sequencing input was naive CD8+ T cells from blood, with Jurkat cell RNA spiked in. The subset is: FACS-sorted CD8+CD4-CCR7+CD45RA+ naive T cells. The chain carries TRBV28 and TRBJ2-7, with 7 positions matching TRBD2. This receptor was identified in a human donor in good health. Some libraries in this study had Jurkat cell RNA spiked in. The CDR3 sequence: CAGAGPGGWDEQYF. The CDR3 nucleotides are TGTGCCGGAGCAGGCCCGGGAGGTTGGGACGAGCAGTACTTC. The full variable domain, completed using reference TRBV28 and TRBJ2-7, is DVKVTQSSRYLVKRTGEKVFLECVQDMDHENMFWYRQDPGLGLRLIYFSYDVKMKEKGDIPEGYSVSREKKERFSLILESASTNQTSMYLCAGAGPGGWDEQYFGPGTRLTVT.